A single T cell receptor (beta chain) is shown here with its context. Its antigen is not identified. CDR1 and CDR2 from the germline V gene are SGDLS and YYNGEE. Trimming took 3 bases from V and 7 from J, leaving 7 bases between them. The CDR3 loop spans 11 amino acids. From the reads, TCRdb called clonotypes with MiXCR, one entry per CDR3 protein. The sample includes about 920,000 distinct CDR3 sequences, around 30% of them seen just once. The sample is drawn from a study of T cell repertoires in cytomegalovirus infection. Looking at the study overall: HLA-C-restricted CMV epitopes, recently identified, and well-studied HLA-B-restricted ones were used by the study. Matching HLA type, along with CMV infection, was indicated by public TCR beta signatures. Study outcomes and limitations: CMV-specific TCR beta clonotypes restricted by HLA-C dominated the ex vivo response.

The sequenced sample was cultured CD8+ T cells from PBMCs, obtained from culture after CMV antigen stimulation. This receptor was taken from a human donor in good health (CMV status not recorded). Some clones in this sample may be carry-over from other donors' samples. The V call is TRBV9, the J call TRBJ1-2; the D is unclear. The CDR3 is CASSAGSGYTF. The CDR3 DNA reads TGTGCCAGCAGCGCGGGCTCTGGCTACACCTTC.